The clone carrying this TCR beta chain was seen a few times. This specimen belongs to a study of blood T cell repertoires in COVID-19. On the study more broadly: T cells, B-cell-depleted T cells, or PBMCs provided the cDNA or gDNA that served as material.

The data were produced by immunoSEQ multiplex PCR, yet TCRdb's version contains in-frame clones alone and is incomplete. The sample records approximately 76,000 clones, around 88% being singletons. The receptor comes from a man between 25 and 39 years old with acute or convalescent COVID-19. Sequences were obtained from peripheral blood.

This CDR3 reads CATSLAGEAYEQYF. CDR3 DNA sequence: TGTGCCACTTCACTAGCGGGAGAAGCCTACGAGCAGTACTTC. The chain uses TRBV3-1 (or the pseudogene TRBV3-2) and TRBJ2-7; 11 bases fit TRBD2. CDR3 length: 14 residues. Germline CDR1 LGHDT, CDR2 YNNKEL (reference sequence). Losses at the gene ends were 10 bases for V and 2 bases for J; bases not matched to a gene: 7.